This T cell receptor (beta chain) was identified in a study of graft-versus-host responses after intestinal transplantation. Study information: Recipients were all induced with anti-thymocyte globulin, then given tacrolimus and steroids for roughly three years.

This clone was seen only once. The target antigen is unknown. Germline assignment: CDR1 MGHRA and CDR2 YSYEKL. The CDR3 contains 15 residues. The ends lost 0 bases at V and 11 bases at J; junction bases unmatched: 9. The repertoire was sequenced with immunoSEQ multiplex PCR; TCRdb's copy has only in-frame clones and lacks some. Of around 90,000 clones detected, approximately 92% appear once; the ten largest clones hold about 0.5%. The rearrangement joins TRBV4-1 to TRBJ2-2, with 7 positions matching TRBD1. The TCR was taken from a human donor who received an intestinal transplant. This specimen consisted of unstimulated CD8+ T cells sorted from spleen or lymph node cells, obtained before intestinal transplant. CDR3 region: CASSQEYRGYPELFF. The DNA of the CDR3 is TGCGCCAGCAGCCAAGAGTACAGGGGCTATCCCGAGCTGTTTTTT.